This is a list of T cell receptor beta chains from one sample in a study of blood T cells in healthy people across ages. TCRdb analysed the 5' RACE reads with MiXCR anew, one entry per CDR3 protein. The sample has more than 800,000 distinct CDR3 sequences; 45% are singletons. The sample was blood. These receptors originate from a woman aged 60-70 years in good health. The CDR3 runs from the conserved cysteine through the conserved F or W. Each record gives: clone size, J gene, V gene, D gene, CDR3 protein, CDR3 DNA. D genes are given only for firm matches. Clone size, where shown, is once, few, many, or a class for clones that have expanded.

abundance: NA; j_gene: TRBJ2-7; v_gene: TRBV4-2; d_gene: TRBD2; CDR3aa: CASSLERTSGTYEQYF; CDR3nt: TGTGCCAGCAGTCTTGAACGGACTAGCGGGACCTACGAGCAGTACTTC
abundance: NA; j_gene: TRBJ1-2; v_gene: TRBV7-6; d_gene: NA; CDR3aa: CASSLREQGYYGYTF; CDR3nt: TGTGCCAGCAGCTTGAGGGAACAGGGCTACTATGGCTACACCTTC
abundance: few; j_gene: TRBJ2-7; v_gene: TRBV29-1; d_gene: TRBD1; CDR3aa: CSVHGATGTGGGGPYEQYF; CDR3nt: TGCAGCGTCCATGGCGCTACCGGGACAGGGGGTGGTGGGCCCTACGAGCAGTACTTC
abundance: few; j_gene: TRBJ1-1; v_gene: TRBV29-1; d_gene: NA; CDR3aa: CSVVGGAGRVNTEAFF; CDR3nt: TGCAGCGTTGTCGGGGGGGCTGGTAGGGTGAACACTGAAGCTTTCTTT
abundance: NA; j_gene: TRBJ2-5; v_gene: TRBV12-3/TRBV12-4; d_gene: NA; CDR3aa: CASSPMGEEDRMQYF; CDR3nt: TGTGCCAGCAGTCCGATGGGGGAAGAAGATCGAATGCAGTACTTC
abundance: NA; j_gene: TRBJ2-1; v_gene: TRBV20-1; d_gene: NA; CDR3aa: CSAAGADYNEQFF; CDR3nt: TGCAGTGCTGCCGGAGCGGACTACAATGAGCAGTTCTTC
abundance: few; j_gene: TRBJ2-1; v_gene: TRBV3-1; d_gene: NA; CDR3aa: CASQVPGQHNEQFF; CDR3nt: TGTGCCAGTCAGGTCCCGGGACAACACAATGAGCAGTTCTTC
abundance: NA; j_gene: TRBJ2-2; v_gene: TRBV5-1; d_gene: NA; CDR3aa: CASSASGATGELFF; CDR3nt: TGCGCCAGCAGCGCCTCAGGGGCTACCGGGGAGCTGTTTTTT
abundance: NA; j_gene: TRBJ2-1; v_gene: TRBV20-1; d_gene: TRBD2; CDR3aa: CSAREPRGLTRETQFF; CDR3nt: TGCAGTGCTAGAGAACCACGGGGACTAACTCGAGAGACCCAGTTCTTC
abundance: few; j_gene: TRBJ2-7; v_gene: TRBV6-1; d_gene: NA; CDR3aa: CASGLRGAAYEQYF; CDR3nt: TGTGCCAGCGGCCTTCGGGGGGCGGCCTACGAGCAGTACTTC
abundance: few; j_gene: TRBJ2-3; v_gene: TRBV20-1; d_gene: TRBD2; CDR3aa: CSARTAHLAGETDTQYF; CDR3nt: TGCAGTGCTAGAACTGCCCATCTAGCGGGAGAAACAGATACGCAGTATTTT
abundance: few; j_gene: TRBJ2-3; v_gene: TRBV10-1; d_gene: TRBD1; CDR3aa: CASTPGQGATDTQYF; CDR3nt: TGCGCCAGCACTCCGGGACAGGGGGCAACAGATACGCAGTATTTT
abundance: NA; j_gene: TRBJ2-1; v_gene: TRBV20-1; d_gene: TRBD2; CDR3aa: CSAAWRLANFDEQFF; CDR3nt: TGCAGTGCGGCCTGGAGACTAGCGAATTTCGATGAGCAGTTCTTC
abundance: NA; j_gene: TRBJ2-1; v_gene: TRBV9; d_gene: TRBD2; CDR3aa: CASTKSASGSYNEQFF; CDR3nt: TGTGCCAGCACCAAGTCGGCTAGCGGGAGCTACAATGAGCAGTTCTTC
abundance: NA; j_gene: TRBJ1-1; v_gene: TRBV20-1; d_gene: NA; CDR3aa: CSAREEGSWTEAFF; CDR3nt: TGCAGTGCTAGAGAGGAGGGGAGTTGGACTGAAGCTTTCTTT
abundance: NA; j_gene: TRBJ1-2; v_gene: TRBV30; d_gene: TRBD1; CDR3aa: CAWRLRGLSSYTF; CDR3nt: TGTGCCTGGAGGCTCAGGGGGCTCAGTAGCTACACCTTC
abundance: NA; j_gene: TRBJ2-7; v_gene: TRBV10-2; d_gene: TRBD2; CDR3aa: CASRPRLAGENEQYF; CDR3nt: TGCGCCAGCAGACCTCGACTAGCGGGAGAAAACGAGCAGTACTTC
abundance: NA; j_gene: TRBJ2-5; v_gene: TRBV19; d_gene: NA; CDR3aa: CASSTELGNEQYF; CDR3nt: TGTGCCAGTAGTACCGAACTGGGCAATGAGCAGTACTTC
abundance: NA; j_gene: TRBJ2-1; v_gene: TRBV14; d_gene: TRBD2; CDR3aa: CASSPGLASEQFF; CDR3nt: TGTGCCAGCAGCCCGGGACTAGCGAGCGAGCAGTTCTTC
abundance: few; j_gene: TRBJ2-5; v_gene: TRBV6-1; d_gene: NA; CDR3aa: CASSATGQETQYF; CDR3nt: TGTGCCAGCAGTGCAACAGGGCAAGAGACCCAGTACTTC
abundance: once; j_gene: TRBJ2-7; v_gene: TRBV7-2; d_gene: TRBD2; CDR3aa: CASSLVGEREGLDEQYF; CDR3nt: TGTGCCAGCAGCTTAGTAGGGGAGCGGGAGGGGCTCGACGAGCAGTACTTC
abundance: few; j_gene: TRBJ2-3; v_gene: TRBV12-3/TRBV12-4; d_gene: NA; CDR3aa: CASTYRKDTQYF; CDR3nt: TGTGCCAGCACCTACAGGAAAGATACGCAGTATTTT
abundance: NA; j_gene: TRBJ2-5; v_gene: TRBV6-5; d_gene: TRBD2; CDR3aa: CASSYWGGSVEETQYF; CDR3nt: TGTGCCAGCAGTTACTGGGGCGGGAGCGTGGAAGAGACCCAGTACTTC
abundance: NA; j_gene: TRBJ2-3; v_gene: TRBV12-3/TRBV12-4; d_gene: NA; CDR3aa: CASSLAGIADTQYF; CDR3nt: TGTGCCAGCAGTTTAGCTGGTATCGCAGATACGCAGTATTTT
abundance: once; j_gene: TRBJ2-1; v_gene: TRBV29-1; d_gene: TRBD2; CDR3aa: CSVVGPGLAGGVGEQFF; CDR3nt: TGCAGCGTTGTAGGTCCGGGACTAGCGGGAGGCGTCGGTGAGCAGTTCTTC
abundance: NA; j_gene: TRBJ2-7; v_gene: TRBV27; d_gene: NA; CDR3aa: CASSPRPKEWSEQYF; CDR3nt: TGTGCCAGCAGTCCCCGACCGAAAGAATGGTCCGAGCAGTACTTC
abundance: once; j_gene: TRBJ2-1; v_gene: TRBV5-1; d_gene: TRBD2; CDR3aa: CASSYQGLAGAGYNEQFF; CDR3nt: TGCGCCAGCAGCTACCAGGGACTAGCGGGAGCGGGCTACAATGAGCAGTTCTTC